This entry lists 27 T cell receptor beta chains sequenced from one sample in a study of T cell responses to AZD1222 COVID-19 vaccine. Assay used: immunoSEQ multiplex PCR; TCRdb lists only in-frame clones, some missing. Among more than 85,000 clones, about 91% were seen once, and the ten largest hold approximately 7.6%. The material sequenced was peripheral blood, taken on day 0 of AZD1222 vaccination. These TCRs come from an adult in good health.

This rearrangement joins TRBV7-6 to TRBJ1-4, with 7 bases fitting TRBD1. J gave up 3 bases and V 1 base, and 5 bases lay outside the gene matches. This CDR3 spans 16 amino acids. Germline V gives CDR1 SGHVS, CDR2 FNYEAQ. CDR3 bases: TGTGCCAGCAGCTTAGGACAGGGAGCGGCTAATGAAAAACTGTTTTTT. It is translated as CASSLGQGAANEKLFF.

The J gene is TRBJ2-1, the V gene TRBV15; either TRBD1 or TRBD2 may fit D (6 bases each). CDR3 length equals 16 residues. Germline lookup yields CDR1 LNHNV and CDR2 YYDKDF (reference sequence). Between the trimmed V and J ends, which lost 5 bases and 6 bases, there was a span of 20 bases. CDR3 in DNA: TGTGCCACCAGCCGACCCCTTCAGGGGCGGGGCAATGAGCAGTTCTTC. This translates into CATSRPLQGRGNEQFF. Full variable domain (missing parts from reference TRBV15 and TRBJ2-1): DAMVIQNPRYQVTQFGKPVTLSCSQTLNHNVMYWYQQKSSQAPKLLFHYYDKDFNNEADTPDNFQSRRPNTSFCFLDIRSPGLGDTAMYLCATSRPLQGRGNEQFFGPGTRLTVL.

The chain combines TRBV19 with TRBJ1-1; D ambiguous. This CDR3 has 12 amino acids. Trimming left V 6 bases short and J 7 bases short, with 12 bases between. The germline CDR1 and CDR2 sequences are LNHDA and SQIVND (reference sequence). CDR3 protein: CASSHGRIEAFF. Written as DNA, the CDR3 is TGTGCCAGTAGCCACGGACGGATTGAAGCTTTCTTT.

The chain has TRBV15 and TRBJ2-7, with a possible D match to TRBD1 (5 bases). The CDR3 has 12 residues. Per the germline V gene, CDR1 is LNHNV and CDR2 is YYDKDF (reference sequence). The germline V and J ends were trimmed by 9 bases and 5 bases, with 14 bases remaining between them. The CDR3 spells CATSRVGNEQYF. CDR3 coding DNA: TGTGCCACTTCCAGGGTGGGCAACGAGCAGTACTTC.

This clone was seen a handful of times. The chain employs TRBV6-5 and TRBJ2-1; 7 bases map to TRBD2. The junction had 5 bases not matched to a gene; V was cut back by 2 bases and J by 1 base. Germline V CDR1 and CDR2: MNHEY, SVGAGI. The CDR3 sequence is 16 residues long. CDR3 sequence (DNA): TGTGCCAGCAGTTACCAGTCTAGCGGTTCCTACAATGAGCAGTTCTTC. Translated, it gives CASSYQSSGSYNEQFF.

This sequence joins TRBV7-2 and TRBJ2-1, with D perhaps matching TRBD1 (6 bases). The CDR3 length is 15 residues. Germline V gene data show CDR1 as SGHTA and CDR2 as FQGNSA. V lost 0 bases, J lost 4 bases, and 10 bases lay in between. The DNA of the CDR3 is TGTGCCAGCAGCTTAGCGGGGGCCTATTACAATGAGCAGTTCTTC. Its protein product is CASSLAGAYYNEQFF.

The chain has TRBV12-2 and TRBJ2-7; whether TRBD2, the table's D call, matches the DNA was not checked. TRBV12-2 is annotated as a pseudogene. The CDR3 runs 16 residues. The CDR3 spells CASRPRGREVYYEQYF. The CDR3 DNA reads as TGTGCAAGTCGCCCCAGAGGACGGGAGGTCTACTACGAGCAGTACTTC.

The chain couples TRBV18 to TRBJ1-1; D may be TRBD1 (6 bases). The CDR3 has 12 amino acids. Germline values: CDR1 KGHSH, CDR2 LQKENI. The V end lost 6 bases, the J end lost 1 base, and 6 bases lay between the germline ends. The CDR3 loop reads CASSTGNTEAFF. CDR3 bases: TGTGCCAGCTCGACAGGGAACACTGAAGCTTTCTTT.

The V call is TRBV6-5, the J call TRBJ1-1, with a possible D match to TRBD1 (5 bases). CDR1 is MNHEY, CDR2 SVGAGI, per germline. Trimming shortened V by 2 bases and J by 6 bases, and 13 bases separated the two germline ends. The CDR3 spans 14 residues. The CDR3 is CASSYTHRQPEAFF. CDR3 in DNA: TGTGCCAGCAGTTACACTCACCGACAGCCTGAAGCTTTCTTT.

The chain links TRBV5-4 to TRBJ1-4, with a possible D match to TRBD1 (5 bases). CDR1 is SGHNT, CDR2 YYREEE, per germline (reference sequence). V gave up 0 bases and J gave up 7 bases, with 13 bases separating them. The CDR3 consists of 15 residues. The CDR3 bases are TGTGCCAGCAGCTTGGCTGGCGGGGACGGTGAAAAACTGTTTTTT. Amino acids: CASSLAGGDGEKLFF.

This chain links TRBV5-8 with TRBJ2-5; the match to TRBD1 covers 11 bases. The germline V gene encodes CDR1 SGHTS and CDR2 YDEGEE. The CDR3 length is 15 residues. Trimming took 5 bases from V and 0 from J; bases not matched to a gene: 3. The CDR3 here is CASRRDRGDQETQYF. The CDR3 bases are TGTGCCAGCAGGCGGGACAGGGGGGACCAAGAGACCCAGTACTTC.

The rearrangement joins TRBV4-1 to TRBJ1-2; 9 nucleotides agree with TRBD1. Germline trimming cut 0 bases from V and 7 bases from J; bases unmatched to any gene: 12. From germline, CDR1 is MGHRA and CDR2 YSYEKL. This CDR3 is 17 amino acids long. CDR3 region: CASSQDLWDREVFGYTF. Written as DNA, the CDR3 is TGCGCCAGCAGCCAAGATCTTTGGGACAGGGAGGTATTTGGCTACACCTTC.

The chain combines TRBV9 with TRBJ2-1, with D perhaps matching TRBD2 (6 bases). CDR1 is SGDLS and CDR2 is YYNGEE in the germline V gene. The CDR3 spans 15 residues. Trimming took off 4 bases at V and 0 bases at J, with 11 bases between the two ends. CDR3 nucleotide sequence: TGTGCCAGCAGCACGGGGGTTAGCTCCTACAATGAGCAGTTCTTC. Translated, it gives CASSTGVSSYNEQFF.

This clone occurred once. This chain connects TRBV12-3 or TRBV12-4 to TRBJ1-2, with D possibly TRBD1 on 6 matching bases. Deletions cut 6 bases from V and 8 bases from J, with 13 bases between. CDR3 length: 12 amino acids. The CDR3 coding sequence is TGTGCCAGCAGCCTGCAGGGGAGGGGCTACACCTTC. This translates into CASSLQGRGYTF.

This chain uses TRBV4-2 with TRBJ1-2; D not certain. Trimming removed 1 base from V and 4 bases from J, with 10 bases in between. Germline CDR1 is LGHNA and CDR2 is YNFKEQ. This CDR3 has 14 residues. CDR3 loop: CASSQGDEVYGYTF. CDR3 bases: TGTGCCAGCAGCCAAGGTGACGAGGTCTATGGCTACACCTTC.

This clone has only one observation. V and J are TRBV5-5 and TRBJ1-2; TRBD1 agrees at 7 bases. The CDR3 has 15 amino acids. The V segment lost 3 bases and the J segment 7 bases; nucleotides outside the gene matches: 12. Germline V gene sequence: CDR1 SGHKS, CDR2 YYEKEE (reference sequence). The DNA for the CDR3 is TGTGCCAGCAGCTCAGGGGGAGCGGGGCGGCTTGGCTACACCTTC. Translated: CASSSGGAGRLGYTF.

The chain carries TRBV19 and TRBJ2-5; maybe TRBD2 (6 bases). This CDR3 is 15 amino acids long. Trimming stripped 5 bases from V and 1 base from J, with 14 bases between. Per the germline V gene, CDR1 is LNHDA and CDR2 is SQIVND (reference sequence). The CDR3 here is CASSPDSGLQETQYF. CDR3 DNA: TGTGCCAGTAGTCCCGACTCGGGACTCCAAGAGACCCAGTACTTC.

The rearrangement links TRBV5-1 to TRBJ2-7; D perhaps matches TRBD1 (6 bases). V shed 8 bases and J shed 6 bases, with 18 bases lying between them. The CDR3 loop spans 13 amino acids. The germline V gene encodes CDR1 SGHRS and CDR2 YFSETQ. DNA of the CDR3: TGCGCCAGTACTGGACAGCCTAACGGCGAGCAGTACTTC. It is translated as CASTGQPNGEQYF.

This sequence joins TRBV18 and TRBJ1-1; D is uncertain. The CDR3 runs to 16 residues. V lost 1 base, J lost 5 bases, and 17 bases lay in between. The germline V gene has CDR1 KGHSH and CDR2 LQKENI. CDR3: CASSPRNGGLGTEAFF. CDR3 DNA sequence: TGTGCCAGCTCACCACGCAACGGAGGGCTGGGGACTGAAGCTTTCTTT.

The chain is built from TRBV2 and TRBJ1-5; TRBD1 is a possible D gene (6 bases). The CDR3 consists of 15 residues. The V end lost 10 bases, the J end lost 2 bases, and 18 bases lay between the germline ends. The germline gives CDR1 SNHLY, CDR2 FYNNEI. The CDR3 protein is CATGFGGSRNQPQHF. CDR3 nucleotide sequence: TGTGCCACCGGATTCGGGGGCAGCCGCAATCAGCCCCAGCATTTT. Looking up the rest from reference TRBV2 and TRBJ1-5 gives the full variable domain: EPEVTQTPSHQVTQMGQEVILRCVPISNHLYFYWYRQILGQKVEFLVSFYNNEISEKSEIFDDQFSVERPDGSNFTLKIRSTKLEDSAMYFCATGFGGSRNQPQHFGDGTRLSIL.

The gene calls are TRBV4-2 and TRBJ2-7; perhaps TRBD1 as D (6 bases). This CDR3 spans 16 amino acids. The V gene lost 1 base and the J gene lost 3 bases, with 16 bases spanning the gap. CDR1 LGHNA and CDR2 YNFKEQ come from the germline V gene. CDR3 amino acids: CASSQAAGATIYEQYF. The DNA for the CDR3 is TGTGCCAGCAGCCAAGCAGCAGGGGCCACTATCTACGAGCAGTACTTC.

The genes are TRBV10-2 and TRBJ2-3, with D unresolved. Trimming took off 7 bases at V and 2 bases at J, with 10 bases between the two ends. Germline values: CDR1 WSHSY, CDR2 SAAADI. The CDR3 consists of 13 residues. As DNA, the CDR3 is TGCGCCAGCATACAAGGGAACACAGATACGCAGTATTTT. Its protein product is CASIQGNTDTQYF.

The chain links TRBV27 to TRBJ1-2, with TRBD1 matching over 10 bases. There are 14 residues in the CDR3. V trimming: 6 bases; J trimming: 4 bases; junction bases outside the gene matches: 5. The germline V gene encodes CDR1 MNHEY and CDR2 SMNVEV (reference sequence). This CDR3 is CASRGQGRFYGYTF. The CDR3 region has the DNA TGTGCCAGCAGGGGACAGGGGCGATTCTATGGCTACACCTTC.

V is TRBV27 and J is TRBJ2-7, with 8 positions matching TRBD1. Germline loops: CDR1 MNHEY, CDR2 SMNVEV (reference sequence). The length of the CDR3 is 15 residues. V lost 6 bases, J lost 0 bases, and 7 bases stayed unmatched. The CDR3 spells CASSPRQGPSYEQYF. For the CDR3, the DNA is TGTGCCAGCAGCCCCAGACAGGGGCCCTCCTACGAGCAGTACTTC.

V is TRBV7-9 and J is TRBJ1-1, with TRBD1 identical over 7 bases. Trimming removed 5 bases from V and 0 bases from J; junction bases left unmatched: 18. The CDR3 totals 19 residues. Germline CDR1 SEHNR, CDR2 FQNEAQ (reference sequence). CDR3 sequence: CASSARLGGDGAMNTEAFF. DNA for the CDR3: TGTGCCAGCAGCGCGCGTTTAGGGGGCGACGGGGCGATGAACACTGAAGCTTTCTTT.

V and J are TRBV2 and TRBJ1-1; D is uncertain. The germline gives CDR1 SNHLY, CDR2 FYNNEI. V lost 7 bases, J lost 2 bases, and 14 bases lay in between. The CDR3 runs 14 residues. The DNA for the CDR3 is TGTGCCAGCACCTACGACGGATATAACACTGAAGCTTTCTTT. Its protein is CASTYDGYNTEAFF.

This rearrangement joins TRBV18 to TRBJ1-1; D call uncertain. Trimming removed 2 bases at V and 1 base at J, with 8 bases between. Germline V gives CDR1 KGHSH, CDR2 LQKENI. This CDR3 spans 14 amino acids. The CDR3 sequence: CASSPSQANTEAFF. CDR3 nucleotides: TGTGCCAGCTCACCATCCCAGGCGAACACTGAAGCTTTCTTT.